The 29 T cell receptor beta chains reported below all come from one sample, sequenced in a study of response to subunit inactivated influenza vaccine. TCRdb redid the calling of the RT-PCR reads with MiXCR, one entry per CDR3 protein. The repertoire holds about 650,000 distinct CDR3 sequences, with roughly 15% as singletons. This material consisted of PBMCs from blood, taken about 14 days before vaccination. The receptors originated from a man aged 50-60 years who received an inactivated influenza vaccine.

This clonotype came up a few times. The chain combines TRBV6-1 with TRBJ2-3, with 9 bases matching TRBD1. Germline trimming cut 5 bases from V and 2 bases from J; bases unmatched to any gene: 5. The CDR3 consists of 15 residues. Germline CDR1 is MNHNS and CDR2 is SASEGT. This chain's CDR3 is CASSPRTGVTDTQYF. In nucleotides, the CDR3 is TGTGCCAGCAGTCCGAGGACAGGGGTCACAGATACGCAGTATTTT.

A single count supports this clonotype. A read error may account for a junction end that differs from germline. This chain uses TRBV28 with TRBJ2-5; D perhaps matches TRBD1 (5 bases). The germline V gene has CDR1 MDHEN and CDR2 SYDVKM. This CDR3 is built from 14 residues. DNA for the CDR3: TGTGTCAGCAGTTTAGGTGGGGCTGGCGAGACCCAGTACTTC. Its translation is CVSSLGGAGETQYF.

The chain is built from TRBV29-1 and TRBJ2-7, with a weak D call TRBD2 (6 bases). Deletions cut 1 base from V and 2 bases from J, with 18 bases between. The CDR3 is 16 amino acids. CDR1 and CDR2 (germline): SQVTM, ANQGSEA. CDR3 loop: CSVEVVAGRETYEQYF. In DNA, the CDR3 is TGCAGCGTTGAAGTCGTGGCGGGACGCGAAACCTACGAGCAGTACTTC.

The J gene is TRBJ2-7, the V gene TRBV9, with D possibly being TRBD1 or TRBD2 (6 bases each). The CDR3 consists of 14 residues. Trimming shortened V by 0 bases and J by 6 bases, and 13 bases separated the two germline ends. The V gene's germline CDR1 is SGDLS and CDR2 YYNGEE. This CDR3 reads CASSVGAGGLEQYF. CDR3 nucleotide sequence: TGTGCCAGCAGCGTAGGGGCCGGGGGCCTCGAGCAGTACTTC.

The rearrangement joins TRBV7-2 to TRBJ2-5; 7 bases match TRBD1. CDR1 is SGHTA, CDR2 FQGNSA, per germline. V trimming: 0 bases; J trimming: 5 bases; junction bases outside the gene matches: 12. This CDR3 comprises 17 residues. The CDR3 spells CASSLARDRGPRETQYF. CDR3 in DNA: TGTGCCAGCAGCTTAGCGAGGGACAGAGGGCCGAGGGAGACCCAGTACTTC.

The rearrangement links TRBV4-3 to TRBJ2-1; no firm D call. CDR1 LGHNA and CDR2 YSLEER come from the germline V gene. The CDR3 is made up of 15 amino acids. The V end was cut by 1 base, the J end by 5 bases, with 12 bases between. The CDR3 DNA follows: TGCGCCAGCAGCCAAGTTCCCTCCACCCACAATGAGCAGTTCTTC. It encodes CASSQVPSTHNEQFF.

The chain uses TRBV2 and TRBJ1-1; a weak D match, TRBD1 (6 bases). The CDR3 loop spans 14 amino acids. Trimming removed 6 bases at V and 0 bases at J, with 11 bases between. Germline values: CDR1 SNHLY, CDR2 FYNNEI. DNA for the CDR3: TGTGCCAGCAGGGCATCAGGGGTGAACACTGAAGCTTTCTTT. It translates to CASRASGVNTEAFF.

The chain is built from TRBV7-2 and TRBJ1-2; D perhaps matches TRBD1 (5 bases). Germline-derived CDR1 and CDR2 are SGHTA and FQGNSA. This CDR3 region has 17 residues. The V end lost 5 bases, the J end lost 7 bases, and 26 bases lay between the germline ends. The CDR3 DNA reads TGTGCCAGCAGCCCCACCCCCAGGGACGGGGCTTGGAGTGGCTACACCTTC. Protein: CASSPTPRDGAWSGYTF. The full variable domain, completed using reference TRBV7-2 and TRBJ1-2, is GAGVSQSPSNKVTEKGKDVELRCDPISGHTALYWYRQSLGQGLEFLIYFQGNSAPDKSGLPSDRFSAERTGGSVSTLTIQRTQQEDSAVYLCASSPTPRDGAWSGYTFGSGTRLTVV.

The J gene is TRBJ1-4, the V gene TRBV7-2; D is uncertain. Trimming took 5 bases from V and 6 from J, leaving 10 bases between them. The CDR3 totals 13 residues. CDR1 SGHTA and CDR2 FQGNSA come from the germline V gene. CDR3 amino acids: CASSGQVDEKLFF. The CDR3 nucleotides read TGTGCCAGCAGCGGGCAGGTGGATGAAAAACTGTTTTTT. Full variable domain (missing parts from reference TRBV7-2 and TRBJ1-4): GAGVSQSPSNKVTEKGKDVELRCDPISGHTALYWYRQSLGQGLEFLIYFQGNSAPDKSGLPSDRFSAERTGGSVSTLTIQRTQQEDSAVYLCASSGQVDEKLFFGSGTQLSVL.

The chain employs TRBV4-2 and TRBJ2-7; 7 bases align to TRBD1. Germline CDR1 LGHNA, CDR2 YNFKEQ. Unmatched junction bases numbered 4, after V lost 0 bases and J lost 2 bases. The CDR3 sequence is 15 residues long. Written as DNA, the CDR3 is TGTGCCAGCAGCCAAGATCCGCAGGGGGCCTACGAGCAGTACTTC. This encodes CASSQDPQGAYEQYF.

The chain recombines TRBV28 with TRBJ2-1; 9 bases match TRBD2. CDR1 MDHEN and CDR2 SYDVKM come from the germline V gene. This CDR3 contains 16 residues. Trimming took 6 bases from V and 7 from J; bases not matched to a gene: 13. The CDR3 DNA sequence: TGTGCCAGCAGGTGGGGCGGGGGGGTTAGTGTTAATGAGCAGTTCTTC. Protein: CASRWGGGVSVNEQFF.

This clonotype has a count of ten or more. The gene calls are TRBV12-3 or TRBV12-4 and TRBJ2-1, with D uncertain. The V end lost 3 bases, the J end lost 6 bases, and 15 bases lay between the germline ends. The CDR3 runs 15 residues. The CDR3 DNA is TGTGCCAGCAGTTTCATGTCTCTAAGAGGCAATGAGCAGTTCTTC. Translation gives CASSFMSLRGNEQFF.

The chain uses TRBV12-3 or TRBV12-4 and TRBJ2-3, with a tentative D call TRBD2 (5 bases). V lost 3 bases to trimming and J lost 2 bases, with 12 bases between them. The CDR3 has 15 amino acids. CDR3 residues: CASSLFAGNTDTQYF. The CDR3 bases are TGTGCCAGCAGTTTGTTCGCGGGTAACACAGATACGCAGTATTTT.

This clonotype has only a few counts. The chain uses TRBV28 and TRBJ1-2; the match to TRBD1 covers 7 bases. Germline-derived CDR1 and CDR2 are MDHEN and SYDVKM. V lost 7 bases, J lost 6 bases, and 5 bases stayed unmatched. This CDR3 has 12 amino acids. This CDR3 is CASKVQGHGYTF. In DNA form, the CDR3 reads TGTGCCAGCAAAGTACAGGGGCATGGCTACACCTTC.

This rearrangement joins TRBV20-1 to TRBJ2-3; 9 positions agree with TRBD1. Germline V gene sequence: CDR1 DFQATT, CDR2 SNEGSKA (reference sequence). The CDR3 is 15 amino acids. Germline trimming cut 7 bases from V and 4 bases from J; bases unmatched to any gene: 12. CDR3 sequence reads: CSVKKGTGRADTQYF. CDR3 DNA: TGCAGTGTTAAGAAAGGGACAGGGCGGGCAGATACGCAGTATTTT.

The rearrangement uses TRBV28 and TRBJ2-1; D remains unclear. Germline values: CDR1 MDHEN, CDR2 SYDVKM. This CDR3 has 16 residues. The V end lost 8 bases, the J end lost 11 bases, and 28 bases lay between the germline ends. DNA of the CDR3: TGTGCCAGCCAAACCCAATTTAGACGGTCCTCCTATCAGCAGTTCTTC. It translates to CASQTQFRRSSYQQFF.

The V and J genes are TRBV20-1 and TRBJ2-7; perhaps TRBD1 as D (6 bases). This CDR3 spans 14 amino acids. The V end lost 1 base, the J end lost 4 bases, and 14 bases lay between the germline ends. Germline V CDR1 and CDR2: DFQATT, SNEGSKA (reference sequence). In DNA, the CDR3 is TGCAGTGCTAGAGGAACAGCAGGGGTTTACGAGCAGTACTTC. This translates into CSARGTAGVYEQYF.

The chain employs TRBV7-9 and TRBJ1-3; D possibly corresponds to TRBD1 (5 bases). Trimming removed 0 bases at V and 0 bases at J, with 12 bases between. The germline V gene encodes CDR1 SEHNR and CDR2 FQNEAQ (reference sequence). The CDR3 totals 17 residues. For the CDR3, the DNA is TGTGCCAGCAGCTTAGCGGGGGACTTTGGCTCTGGAAACACCATATATTTT. It yields the protein CASSLAGDFGSGNTIYF.

The chain has TRBV29-1 and TRBJ2-3; TRBD1 or TRBD2 may be the D gene (6 bases each). V was shortened by 3 bases and J by 7 bases, with 17 bases between the two germline ends. CDR3 size: 14 residues. The germline CDR1 and CDR2 sequences are SQVTM and ANQGSEA. The CDR3 DNA sequence: TGCAGCGTTGAGGGGACTCTGGGGACAAATACGCAGTATTTT. Protein product: CSVEGTLGTNTQYF.

This clonotype was counted a few times. The chain carries TRBV10-3 and TRBJ2-3, with D perhaps assigned TRBD1 or TRBD2 (6 bases each). The ends were cut back, 4 bases at V and 4 bases at J, with 24 bases in the middle. From germline, CDR1 is ENHRY and CDR2 SYGVKD. This CDR3 contains 18 residues. The CDR3 bases are TGTGCCATCAGTGTCGGGGGCCAACAGGGAAGGAGTCCAGATACGCAGTATTTT. Residues: CAISVGGQQGRSPDTQYF.

The chain links TRBV3-1 to TRBJ1-1; no clear D gene. Germline CDR1 is LGHDT and CDR2 is YNNKEL (reference sequence). The CDR3 extends over 18 amino acids. V was cut by 3 bases and J by 0 bases, with 20 bases left in between. CDR3 nucleotide sequence: TGTGCCAGCAGCCACAACGAACGCCTGACAATTATGAACACTGAAGCTTTCTTT. This sequence encodes CASSHNERLTIMNTEAFF.

The gene calls are TRBV19 and TRBJ2-1; 9 bases align to TRBD2. The V gene's germline CDR1 is LNHDA and CDR2 SQIVND (reference sequence). J lost 4 bases, V lost 6 bases, and 1 base had no gene match. This CDR3 is built from 13 residues. The CDR3 DNA reads TGTGCCAGTAGAGGACTAGCGTACAATGAGCAGTTCTTC. It yields the protein CASRGLAYNEQFF.

The rearrangement uses TRBV10-3 and TRBJ1-3, with unresolved D. This CDR3 comprises 13 residues. V dropped 8 bases and J dropped 4 bases, with 12 bases sitting between them. The germline V gene has CDR1 ENHRY and CDR2 SYGVKD. CDR3 sequence (DNA): TGTGCCATCGTTGAACATGTGGGAAACACCATATATTTT. Translating gives CAIVEHVGNTIYF.

A few counts support this clonotype. CDR3 residues: CASSLVGHSSDEQFF. DNA of the CDR3: TGTGCCAGCAGCTTAGTAGGACATTCTAGCGATGAGCAGTTCTTC. This chain joins TRBV7-9 and TRBJ2-1; weak D call: TRBD2 (6 bases). Germline V gene sequence: CDR1 SEHNR, CDR2 FQNEAQ (reference sequence). CDR3 length: 15 residues. The V end was cut by 1 base, the J end by 8 bases, with 15 bases between.

This clonotype was detected many times. The gene calls are TRBV28 and TRBJ1-2; maybe TRBD1 (5 bases). The germline V gene has CDR1 MDHEN and CDR2 SYDVKM. V shed 5 bases and J shed 5 bases, with 18 bases lying between them. The CDR3 runs 15 residues. In nucleotides, the CDR3 is TGTGCCAGCAGTACCGTACGCAGGGATGTGTATGGCTACACCTTC. Protein sequence: CASSTVRRDVYGYTF.

This clonotype has just a few counts. The V call is TRBV9, the J call TRBJ2-7; 7 positions match TRBD1. With 4 bases clipped from V and 4 bases from J, the junction kept 8 bases outside the gene matches. The CDR3 runs to 14 residues. Germline assignment: CDR1 SGDLS and CDR2 YYNGEE. CDR3 residues: CASSSLGGSYEQYF. The CDR3 region has the DNA TGTGCCAGCAGCAGCCTAGGGGGCAGTTACGAGCAGTACTTC.

V is TRBV4-1 and J is TRBJ2-3, with D unresolved. Germline V gene lookup returns CDR1 MGHRA and CDR2 YSYEKL. The CDR3 is 11 amino acids. V was shortened by 1 base and J by 7 bases, with 3 bases between the two germline ends. CDR3 nucleotides: TGCGCCAGCAGCCAAGCATATACGCAGTATTTT. Amino acids: CASSQAYTQYF.

The chain employs TRBV19 and TRBJ1-1; a possible D gene is TRBD1 (5 bases). The CDR3 is 15 amino acids. The V gene lost 5 bases and the J gene lost 5 bases, with 18 bases spanning the gap. The V gene's germline CDR1 is LNHDA and CDR2 SQIVND (reference sequence). CDR3 DNA: TGTGCCAGTAGTGGGTTGACAGCGCTCGAAACTGAAGCTTTCTTT. Residues: CASSGLTALETEAFF.

In its sample, this clonotype was seen many times. V is TRBV29-1 and J is TRBJ2-2; TRBD2 aligns across 11 bases. This CDR3 comprises 14 residues. Trimming cost V 6 bases and J 5 bases; bases outside gene matches: 5. CDR1 SQVTM and CDR2 ANQGSEA come from the germline V gene. Here the CDR3 reads CSVERLAGTGELFF. The CDR3, as DNA: TGCAGCGTGGAACGACTAGCGGGGACCGGGGAGCTGTTTTTT.